These 19 T cell receptor beta chains share one sample of origin, sequenced in a study of blood T cell repertoires in COVID-19. Generated by immunoSEQ multiplex PCR, the TCRdb table keeps only in-frame clones and is missing some. The table records approximately 670,000 clones, 75% to 90% of them present only once. Sequenced sample: peripheral blood. The origin of the receptors is a woman aged 18-30 years with acute or convalescent COVID-19.

This clone was counted only a few times. The rearrangement links TRBV4-1 to TRBJ2-7; no definite D call. The CDR3 consists of 15 residues. V dropped 0 bases and J dropped 0 bases, with 9 bases sitting between them. Germline CDR1 and CDR2: MGHRA and YSYEKL. This CDR3 is CASSQERASSYEQYF. CDR3 DNA: TGCGCCAGCAGCCAAGAACGTGCGAGCTCCTACGAGCAGTACTTC.

The chain carries TRBV7-3 and TRBJ2-3; D possibly corresponds to TRBD1 (5 bases). The CDR3 contains 14 residues. With 5 bases removed from V and 3 bases from J, the gap between germline ends came to 12 bases. Germline lookup yields CDR1 SGHTA and CDR2 FQGTGA. The CDR3 sequence: CASSRQPSTDTQYF. For the CDR3, the DNA is TGTGCCAGCAGCCGACAGCCCTCAACAGATACGCAGTATTTT.

The CDR3 region has the DNA TGTGCCAGCAGTGAGCTAAGGGGCAGGCCGCCGGTGGCTTTCTTT. Its protein product is CASSELRGRPPVAFF. The chain uses TRBV2 and TRBJ1-1; TRBD1 is a possible D gene (5 bases). This CDR3 has 15 amino acids. Per the germline V gene, CDR1 is SNHLY and CDR2 is FYNNEI. The V end lost 3 bases, the J end lost 11 bases, and 22 bases lay between the germline ends.

V usage is TRBV6-5 and J usage is TRBJ1-2, with TRBD1 matching over 7 bases. Germline-derived CDR1 and CDR2 are MNHEY and SVGAGI. V trimming: 6 bases; J trimming: 2 bases; junction bases outside the gene matches: 9. The CDR3 contains 15 residues. Here the CDR3 reads CASRTPGTVNYGYTF. CDR3 nucleotides: TGTGCCAGCAGAACCCCCGGGACAGTCAACTATGGCTACACCTTC.

As regards this clone: The sample contains more than one DNA sequence encoding this CDR3. The chain joins TRBV12-3 or TRBV12-4 to TRBJ1-1; no clear D gene. The CDR3 is 11 residues long. The germline V and J ends were trimmed by 6 bases and 5 bases, with 7 bases remaining between them. DNA of the CDR3: TGTGCCAGCAGGGTGAGGACTGAAGCTTTCTTT. Protein product: CASRVRTEAFF.

This chain links TRBV18 with TRBJ2-1; tentatively, D is TRBD2 (6 bases). Germline CDR1 and CDR2: KGHSH and LQKENI. V dropped 4 bases and J dropped 0 bases, with 19 bases sitting between them. The CDR3 consists of 18 residues. CDR3 region: CASSRTISGVSSYNEQFF. For the CDR3, the DNA is TGTGCCAGCTCACGCACGATTAGCGGTGTTAGCTCCTACAATGAGCAGTTCTTC.

The gene calls are TRBV6-1 and TRBJ1-3; 9 nucleotides match TRBD1. From germline, CDR1 is MNHNS and CDR2 SASEGT. The CDR3 is made up of 17 amino acids. Trimming cost V 3 bases and J 4 bases; bases outside gene matches: 10. The CDR3 region is CASSDTAGTGHGNTIYF. CDR3 bases: TGTGCCAGCAGTGATACCGCCGGGACAGGGCACGGAAACACCATATATTTT.

This chain connects TRBV7-9 to TRBJ2-6, with 7 bases fitting TRBD1. The V segment lost 4 bases and the J segment 0 bases; nucleotides outside the gene matches: 6. The germline gives CDR1 SEHNR, CDR2 FQNEAQ (reference sequence). CDR3 length: 17 residues. As DNA, the CDR3 is TGTGCCAGCAGCTATGGACAGGCCGTCTCTGGGGCCAACGTCCTGACTTTC. Amino acids: CASSYGQAVSGANVLTF.

The rearrangement joins TRBV9 to TRBJ2-2; 7 bases are shared with TRBD2. The CDR3 runs 14 residues. V lost 4 bases, J lost 6 bases, and 6 bases stayed unmatched. Germline V gene data show CDR1 as SGDLS and CDR2 as YYNGEE. CDR3 nucleotide sequence: TGTGCCAGCAGCCGGGGGGTGGGCCCCGGGGAGCTGTTTTTT. This sequence encodes CASSRGVGPGELFF.

A remark on this clone: A read error may produce the germline difference seen at one junction end. The CDR3 coding sequence is TGTGCCACCAGCAGAGATGCACTAACAACAAAATTT. Translated: CATSRDALTTKF. The V and J genes are TRBV15 and TRBJ1-4; D is unresolved. This CDR3 spans 12 amino acids. Germline V gene sequence: CDR1 LNHNV, CDR2 YYDKDF (reference sequence).

J is TRBJ2-6 and V is TRBV29-1; 12 bases fit TRBD1. Unmatched junction bases numbered 3, after V lost 5 bases and J lost 1 base. The germline CDR1 and CDR2 sequences are SQVTM and ANQGSEA. The CDR3 extends over 16 amino acids. The CDR3 DNA reads TGCAGCGTTTCGGGACAGGGGGCTTCTGGGGCCAACGTCCTGACTTTC. Its protein product is CSVSGQGASGANVLTF.

The chain couples TRBV18 to TRBJ2-5, with 14 bases that match TRBD2. CDR1 is KGHSH and CDR2 is LQKENI in the germline V gene. The J segment lost 7 bases and the V segment lost 4 bases, leaving 2 bases of the junction unmatched. The length of the CDR3 is 14 residues. This CDR3 reads CASSQGLAGGTQYF. DNA for the CDR3: TGTGCCAGCTCACAAGGACTAGCGGGGGGGACCCAGTACTTC.

This clone was observed a few times. Here the CDR3 DNA reads TGTGCCATCTTGGAGGAGACAGGGCACTATGGCTACACCTTC. This codes for CAILEETGHYGYTF. The chain has TRBV10-3 and TRBJ1-2, with 7 bases lining up with TRBD1. Trimming removed 8 bases from V and 3 bases from J; junction bases left unmatched: 9. Germline V lookup: CDR1 ENHRY, CDR2 SYGVKD. The CDR3 has 14 amino acids.

J is TRBJ2-7 and V is TRBV19; 8 bases align to TRBD1. The trim removed 10 bases at V and 4 bases at J, leaving 6 bases unmatched. From germline, CDR1 is LNHDA and CDR2 SQIVND (reference sequence). The CDR3 sequence is 12 residues long. As DNA, the CDR3 is TGTGCCACCCAGGGGGCTAGGTACGAGCAGTACTTC. Translation gives CATQGARYEQYF.

The chain combines TRBV2 with TRBJ2-7; D may be TRBD2 (7 bases). V dropped 10 bases and J dropped 1 base, with 17 bases sitting between them. The CDR3 is 14 amino acids. Germline V CDR1 and CDR2: SNHLY, FYNNEI. This chain's CDR3 is CATLRGPPSYEQYF. Written as DNA, the CDR3 is TGTGCCACCCTGCGGGGGCCCCCATCCTACGAGCAGTACTTC.

The chain couples TRBV5-4 to TRBJ1-2; D is undetermined. The germline V gene encodes CDR1 SGHNT and CDR2 YYREEE (reference sequence). V was shortened by 3 bases and J by 8 bases, with 17 bases between the two germline ends. This CDR3 has 14 amino acids. For the CDR3, the DNA is TGTGCCAGCAGCTCGGGAAAGGAGGGTTTAGGCTACACCTTC. Its translation is CASSSGKEGLGYTF.

A remark on this clone: This specimen includes other DNA sequences encoding the same CDR3. The V and J genes are TRBV2 and TRBJ2-7; 12 nucleotides agree with TRBD1. This CDR3 contains 15 residues. Germline trimming cut 1 base from V and 4 bases from J; bases unmatched to any gene: 2. CDR1 is SNHLY, CDR2 FYNNEI, per germline. In DNA, the CDR3 is TGTGCCAGCAGTGAAGGGGACAGGGGGCCTTACGAGCAGTACTTC. Protein sequence: CASSEGDRGPYEQYF.

The genes are TRBV10-3 and TRBJ1-3; a weak D match, TRBD1 (5 bases). Germline CDR1 and CDR2: ENHRY and SYGVKD. The CDR3 sequence is 18 residues long. V dropped 4 bases and J dropped 0 bases, with 19 bases sitting between them. CDR3 nucleotides: TGTGCCATCAGTGCTGGGATGGGGGGAGGCAGCTCTGGAAACACCATATATTTT. Its protein product is CAISAGMGGGSSGNTIYF.

V is TRBV7-6 and J is TRBJ1-6; TRBD1 matches 8 bases. V shed 5 bases and J 5 bases; nucleotides not matched to a gene: 11. CDR1 is SGHVS and CDR2 is FNYEAQ in the germline V gene. CDR3 length: 17 residues. The CDR3 loop reads CASSREARQGHNSPLHF. For the CDR3, the DNA is TGTGCCAGCAGCCGAGAGGCGCGACAGGGGCATAATTCACCCCTCCACTTT.